What follows describes a single T cell receptor (beta chain). Its antigen is not known. This sample is part of a study of monozygotic twins with inflammatory bowel disease. CDR1 is MDHEN, CDR2 SYDVKM, per germline. There are 17 residues in the CDR3. Findings and caveats of the study: Especially with disease activity, IBD patients had fewer clonotypes in common with others than healthy twins did. Researchers were unable to tell different T cell subtypes apart.

Each of TCRalpha and TCRbeta cDNA went through two nested PCRs, lasting approximately 16 and 10 cycles. For each CDR3 protein, TCRdb gives one entry from its re-call of the 5' RACE reads, without DNA. The sample includes approximately 400,000 distinct CDR3 sequences. The sequence came from a human donor with ulcerative colitis or Crohn's disease, or a healthy co-twin of an affected twin (not recorded which). The material sequenced was blood. The J gene is TRBJ1-6, the V gene TRBV28; checking the TCRdb D call of TRBD1 is not possible without DNA. The CDR3 loop is CASSLQGPIGDNSPLHF.